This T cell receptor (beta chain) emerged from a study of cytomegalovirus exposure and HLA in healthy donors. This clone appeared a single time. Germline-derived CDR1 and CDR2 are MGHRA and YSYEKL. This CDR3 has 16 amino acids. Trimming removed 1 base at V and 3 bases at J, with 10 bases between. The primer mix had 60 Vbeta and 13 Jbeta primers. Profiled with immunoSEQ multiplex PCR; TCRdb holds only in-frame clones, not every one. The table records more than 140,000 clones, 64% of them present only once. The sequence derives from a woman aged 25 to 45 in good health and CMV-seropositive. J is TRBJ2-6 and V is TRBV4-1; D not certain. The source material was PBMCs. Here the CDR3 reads CASSQVYTSGANVLTF. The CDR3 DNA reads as TGCGCCAGCAGCCAAGTTTACACCAGTGGGGCCAACGTCCTGACTTTC.